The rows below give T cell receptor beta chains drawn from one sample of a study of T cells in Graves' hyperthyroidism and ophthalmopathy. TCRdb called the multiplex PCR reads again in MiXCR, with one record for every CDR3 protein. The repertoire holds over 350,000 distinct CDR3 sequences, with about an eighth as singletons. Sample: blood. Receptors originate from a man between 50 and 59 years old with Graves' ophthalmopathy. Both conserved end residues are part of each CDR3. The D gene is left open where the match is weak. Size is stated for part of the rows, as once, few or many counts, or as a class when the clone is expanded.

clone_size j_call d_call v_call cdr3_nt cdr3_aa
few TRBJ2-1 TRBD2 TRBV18 TGTGCCAGCTCGGATCTACTAGCGGGAGTGGAAAATGAGCAGTTCTTC CASSDLLAGVENEQFF
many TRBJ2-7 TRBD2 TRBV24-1 TGTGCCACCAGTATGAAACTAGCGGGAGGCGGATCCCTCTTCTACGAGCAGTACTTC CATSMKLAGGGSLFYEQYF
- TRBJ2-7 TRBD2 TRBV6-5 TGTGCCAGCAGTAATACTCTAGCGGGAGGGCCCCACGAGCAGTACTTC CASSNTLAGGPHEQYF
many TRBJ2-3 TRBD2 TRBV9 TGTGCCAGCAGCACGACTAGCGGGACCTCCACAGATACGCAGTATTTT CASSTTSGTSTDTQYF
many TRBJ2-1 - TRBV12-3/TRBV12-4 TGTGCCAGCAGTAGAAGAGATGGAATGATGGAGCAGTTCTTC CASSRRDGMMEQFF
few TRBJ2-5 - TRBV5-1 TGCGCCAGCAGCTGGTCGGGGGACCAAGAGACCCAGTACTTC CASSWSGDQETQYF
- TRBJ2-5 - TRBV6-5 TGTGCCAGCAGTTGGTCGGGGAGTAGGGAGACCCAGTACTTC CASSWSGSRETQYF
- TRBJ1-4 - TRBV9 TGTGCCAGCAGCGTAGGGGCTAATGAAAAACTGTTTTTT CASSVGANEKLFF
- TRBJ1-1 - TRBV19 TGTGCCAGCTCGTGGCAGGTGAGAGCTGAAGCTTTCTTT CASSWQVRAEAFF
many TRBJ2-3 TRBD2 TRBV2 TGTGCCAGCTGTAGCGGGATTAGGGCAGATACGCAGTATTTT CASCSGIRADTQYF
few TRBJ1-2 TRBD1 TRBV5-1 TGCGCCAGCAGCGCCACAGGGGGCGACTATGGCTACACCTTC CASSATGGDYGYTF
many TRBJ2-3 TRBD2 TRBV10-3 TGTGCCATCAAAAGCGGGAGGGCTTCCACAGATACGCAGTATTTT CAIKSGRASTDTQYF
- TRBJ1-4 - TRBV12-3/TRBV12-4 TGTGCCAGCAGTTTGCAAGGTGAAAAACTGTTTTTT CASSLQGEKLFF
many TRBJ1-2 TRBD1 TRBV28 TGTGCCAGCAGCGAAGGGGGGGGACAGGGGGATGGCTACACCTTC CASSEGGGQGDGYTF